The 7 T cell receptor beta chains below come from one sample, sequenced in a study of control samples from healthy donors and cancer patients. Only in-frame clones appear in the TCRdb table, and some are missing; sequencing was by immunoSEQ multiplex PCR. The sample shows more than 95,000 clones, about four fifths of them seen only once. Sequenced input: blood. These receptors all stem from a woman between 50 and 59 years old in good health.

This chain links TRBV28 with TRBJ2-7; 7 bases match TRBD1. V shed 8 bases, J shed 0 bases, and the junction held 7 bases outside the gene matches. CDR1 and CDR2 (germline): MDHEN, SYDVKM. This CDR3 spans 14 amino acids. The CDR3 bases are TGTGCCAGCCGCCCCGGGACAGACTCCTACGAGCAGTACTTC. This codes for CASRPGTDSYEQYF.

Details on this clone: One junction end does not reproduce the germline sequence, and a read error may be involved. As DNA, the CDR3 is TGTGCTAGCAGCCCTGGACTAGTCGGCCCCTACAATGAGCAGTTCTTC. Translation: CASSPGLVGPYNEQFF. V is TRBV7-7 and J is TRBJ2-1; 7 nucleotides align to TRBD2. This CDR3 spans 16 amino acids. In germline, CDR1 is SSHAT, CDR2 FNYEAQ (reference sequence).

This clone has a handful of counts. V gene TRBV4-3 combines with J gene TRBJ1-3; 11 bases are shared with TRBD1. J gave up 8 bases and V 4 bases, and 4 bases lay outside the gene matches. This CDR3 is built from 14 residues. The germline V gene has CDR1 LGHNA and CDR2 YSLEER. The CDR3 is CASSPGTGGDTIYF. CDR3 coding DNA: TGCGCCAGCAGCCCGGGGACAGGGGGAGACACCATATATTTT.

The gene calls are TRBV6-5 and TRBJ1-2, with D hard to call. In germline, CDR1 is MNHEY, CDR2 SVGAGI. This CDR3 has 14 amino acids. Trimming removed 7 bases at V and 1 base at J, with 13 bases between. This chain's CDR3 is CASNRPPDNYGYTF. The CDR3 DNA follows: TGTGCCAGCAACCGCCCGCCGGATAACTATGGCTACACCTTC.

V and J are TRBV3-1 (or the pseudogene TRBV3-2) and TRBJ2-7; 12 bases map to TRBD2. The V gene end was trimmed by 3 bases and the J gene end by 1 base; junction bases not matched to a gene: 13. Per germline, CDR1 LGHDT and CDR2 YNNKEL (reference sequence). The CDR3 loop spans 19 amino acids. CDR3 amino acids: CASSQGRLAGDPKSYEQYF. The CDR3 region has the DNA TGTGCCAGCAGCCAGGGAAGACTAGCGGGAGACCCAAAGTCCTACGAGCAGTACTTC.

CDR3 region: CSVEDRVEAFF. The CDR3 bases are TGCAGCGTTGAAGACAGGGTTGAAGCTTTCTTT. The chain carries TRBV29-1 and TRBJ1-1, with TRBD1 as a possible D gene (5 bases). Germline V gene sequence: CDR1 SQVTM, CDR2 ANQGSEA. The CDR3 has 11 amino acids. V dropped 0 bases and J dropped 7 bases, with 6 bases sitting between them.

The genes are TRBV6-2 or TRBV6-3 and TRBJ2-1, with TRBD2 identical over 13 bases. V shed 5 bases and J 9 bases; nucleotides not matched to a gene: 7. The CDR3 is 15 amino acids. Looked up from germline, CDR1 is MNHEY and CDR2 is SVGEGT. CDR3 amino acids: CASSPGLAGVFEQFF. DNA for the CDR3: TGTGCCAGCAGTCCCGGACTAGCGGGAGTTTTTGAGCAGTTCTTC.